The 26 T cell receptor beta chains below all came from one sample that was sequenced in a study of T cells after yellow fever vaccination (dated by TCRdb to 2018 to 2020). The library relied on 5' RACE. TCRdb names Illumina HiSeq 2500 as the instrument used. The public reads were reanalyzed by TCRdb: fastp trimming at Q25, MiXCR alignment, in-frame beta chains only. All rows with the same CDR3 protein become a single entry with the most common DNA and genes. The sample records 500,000 to 700,000 distinct CDR3 sequences, about 19% of which are singletons. Roughly 13% of the sample rests with the top ten. Reading the label with the study, this specimen's treatment or condition is: live attenuated yellow fever vaccine strain. Sequencing used PBMCs, obtained 15 days after the yellow fever booster vaccination. All receptors derive from a man aged 30 to 39 who received the YFV17D yellow fever vaccine.

This clonotype was seen only a few times. The rearrangement links TRBV29-1 to TRBJ2-3, with D maybe TRBD2 (5 bases). Germline CDR1 reads SQVTM; CDR2 reads ANQGSEA. This CDR3 comprises 13 residues. The ends were cut back, 2 bases at V and 0 bases at J, with 6 bases in the middle. The CDR3: CSVETGSTDTQYF. The CDR3 bases are TGCAGCGTTGAAACGGGGAGCACAGATACGCAGTATTTT.

In its sample, this clonotype was seen a few times. V gene TRBV20-1 combines with J gene TRBJ2-1, with D perhaps assigned TRBD1 or TRBD2 (6 bases each). This CDR3 comprises 14 residues. Germline CDR1 and CDR2: DFQATT and SNEGSKA (reference sequence). The V end was cut by 6 bases, the J end by 2 bases, with 14 bases between. CDR3 coding DNA: TGCAGTGCAAAGGGGGGCGGGACCTACAATGAGCAGTTCTTC. It encodes CSAKGGGTYNEQFF.

This clonotype turned up a few times. The chain couples TRBV20-1 to TRBJ2-5, with D unclear. CDR3 length equals 14 residues. The V end lost 3 bases, the J end lost 4 bases, and 15 bases lay between the germline ends. Germline V gene lookup returns CDR1 DFQATT and CDR2 SNEGSKA (reference sequence). This chain's CDR3 is CSARGTKTTETQYF. The CDR3 coding sequence is TGCAGTGCTAGGGGAACAAAAACAACAGAGACCCAGTACTTC.

This clonotype appeared a few times. J is TRBJ2-1 and V is TRBV10-3; TRBD2 aligns across 7 bases. The germline V gene encodes CDR1 ENHRY and CDR2 SYGVKD. J lost 7 bases, V lost 5 bases, and 8 bases had no gene match. CDR3 length equals 14 residues. The CDR3 DNA reads TGTGCCATCAGTTCCGAGCGGGACGGAAATGAGCAGTTCTTC. Translating it yields CAISSERDGNEQFF.

This clonotype was detected only a few times. The chain carries TRBV5-4 and TRBJ2-2; TRBD2 might be the D (5 bases). Germline V gene sequence: CDR1 SGHNT, CDR2 YYREEE (reference sequence). The CDR3 runs to 15 residues. V was clipped by 4 bases and J by 5 bases, with 15 bases between them. The CDR3 bases are TGTGCCAGCAGCGCCGGGGTAGTTTATACCGGGGAGCTGTTTTTT. Its protein is CASSAGVVYTGELFF.

J is TRBJ2-7 and V is TRBV5-1; TRBD2 aligns across 8 bases. This CDR3 is 15 amino acids long. The germline V gene encodes CDR1 SGHRS and CDR2 YFSETQ. Trimming took 3 bases from V and 6 from J; bases not matched to a gene: 11. CDR3 loop: CASSSQSGSSSEQYF. DNA of the CDR3: TGCGCCAGCAGCTCACAGAGCGGGAGTAGTAGCGAGCAGTACTTC.

The chain recombines TRBV7-2 with TRBJ2-7; 10 positions match TRBD1. V lost 5 bases, J lost 5 bases, and 9 bases stayed unmatched. The germline V gene has CDR1 SGHTA and CDR2 FQGNSA. The CDR3 is made up of 15 amino acids. This CDR3 reads CASSPLGQGFHEQYF. CDR3 DNA sequence: TGTGCCAGCAGCCCTTTGGGACAGGGGTTTCACGAGCAGTACTTC.

Only a few counts were recorded for this clonotype. The chain uses TRBV20-1 and TRBJ1-1; the match to TRBD1 covers 9 bases. This CDR3 has 13 residues. The germline V gene encodes CDR1 DFQATT and CDR2 SNEGSKA (reference sequence). V shed 0 bases and J 12 bases; nucleotides not matched to a gene: 8. CDR3 loop: CSARDVQGALTFF. The CDR3 bases are TGCAGTGCTAGAGATGTACAGGGGGCGCTTACTTTCTTT.

The chain joins TRBV4-3 to TRBJ2-7; D call uncertain. V lost 4 bases and J lost 0, with 10 bases in between. Germline V CDR1 and CDR2: LGHNA, YSLEER. CDR3 size: 14 residues. This CDR3 is CASSPESNSYEQYF. CDR3 bases: TGCGCCAGCAGCCCGGAGTCTAACTCCTACGAGCAGTACTTC.

The chain uses TRBV15 and TRBJ1-2; D gene unclear. Trimming took off 3 bases at V and 1 base at J, with 21 bases between the two ends. CDR1 is LNHNV, CDR2 YYDKDF, per germline (reference sequence). This CDR3 has 18 residues. CDR3 protein: CATSSMSRRPPYNYGYTF. CDR3 DNA sequence: TGTGCCACCAGCAGCATGAGCAGAAGGCCTCCCTATAACTATGGCTACACCTTC.

A few counts support this clonotype. DNA for the CDR3: TGCGCCAGCAGCCAAGAAAGGACAGCCGGCTATGGCTACACCTTC. Its translation is CASSQERTAGYGYTF. The chain recombines TRBV4-3 with TRBJ1-2, with a possible D match to TRBD1 (6 bases). With 0 bases removed from V and 4 bases from J, the gap between germline ends came to 12 bases. The CDR3 extends over 15 amino acids. Germline CDR1 is LGHNA and CDR2 is YSLEER.

The rearrangement joins TRBV10-3 to TRBJ2-1; D uncertain. CDR1 is ENHRY and CDR2 is SYGVKD in the germline V gene. V was trimmed by 6 bases and J by 0 bases, leaving 9 bases between them. The CDR3 has 14 amino acids. The CDR3 bases are TGTGCCATCAGATACGAGAGCTCCTACAATGAGCAGTTCTTC. It yields the protein CAIRYESSYNEQFF.

This clonotype was seen more than once but under ten times. The chain carries TRBV20-1 and TRBJ2-3, with 10 bases fitting TRBD2. V shed 7 bases, J shed 5 bases, and the junction held 9 bases outside the gene matches. CDR3 length: 14 residues. Germline lookup yields CDR1 DFQATT and CDR2 SNEGSKA (reference sequence). The CDR3 protein is CSVIAGGAEDTQYF. The CDR3 coding sequence is TGCAGTGTAATAGCGGGAGGAGCGGAAGATACGCAGTATTTT.

This clonotype appeared a few times. The gene calls are TRBV20-1 and TRBJ2-1; the D is unclear. Trimming took 6 bases from V and 5 from J, leaving 14 bases between them. CDR1 and CDR2 from the germline V gene are DFQATT and SNEGSKA (reference sequence). The CDR3 is 13 residues long. The CDR3 loop reads CSAADSEHNEQFF. The CDR3 nucleotides read TGCAGTGCAGCTGATAGTGAGCACAATGAGCAGTTCTTC.

This clonotype was counted only a few times. CDR3 amino acids: CASSLGPSGSFYTDTQYF. CDR3 nucleotides: TGTGCCAGCAGCTTGGGCCCTAGCGGGAGTTTTTATACAGATACGCAGTATTTT. The chain carries TRBV11-2 and TRBJ2-3; 10 bases are a match to TRBD2. Germline loops: CDR1 SGHAT, CDR2 FQNNGV. The CDR3 contains 18 residues. V was pared by 3 bases and J by 3 bases, with 12 bases of the junction left unmatched.

This clonotype was recorded a few times. This chain connects TRBV20-1 to TRBJ2-7, with TRBD2 matching 11 bases. CDR3 length equals 17 residues. V was pared by 6 bases and J by 3 bases, with 16 bases of the junction left unmatched. Germline lookup yields CDR1 DFQATT and CDR2 SNEGSKA (reference sequence). The CDR3 is CSARYQPGLAGYYEQYF. The CDR3 coding sequence is TGCAGTGCAAGATATCAACCCGGACTAGCGGGTTACTACGAGCAGTACTTC.

This sequence joins TRBV5-1 and TRBJ2-3; D may be TRBD2 (5 bases). V lost 7 bases and J 7 bases, leaving 19 bases between the germline ends. The germline V gene encodes CDR1 SGHRS and CDR2 YFSETQ. CDR3 size: 14 residues. The CDR3 spells CASSLGLLGNTQYF. CDR3 sequence (DNA): TGCGCCAGCTCTTTAGGCCTCCTCGGGAATACGCAGTATTTT.

The chain recombines TRBV20-1 with TRBJ2-7, with D unresolved. The ends were cut back, 5 bases at V and 0 bases at J, with 8 bases in the middle. The CDR3 has 12 residues. Germline V gives CDR1 DFQATT, CDR2 SNEGSKA (reference sequence). This CDR3 reads CSAFKSSYEQYF. The DNA for the CDR3 is TGCAGTGCTTTTAAGAGCTCCTACGAGCAGTACTTC.

This clonotype was counted a single time. The chain is built from TRBV4-1 and TRBJ1-6, with D possibly being TRBD1 (5 bases). The germline gives CDR1 MGHRA, CDR2 YSYEKL. The V and J ends lost 0 bases and 10 bases respectively, with 13 bases between them. This CDR3 is built from 15 residues. This chain's CDR3 is CASSQDGAGRSPLHF. CDR3 sequence (DNA): TGCGCCAGCAGCCAAGACGGAGCAGGGAGGTCACCCCTCCACTTT.

The table lists this clonotype with a few counts. The V and J genes are TRBV20-1 and TRBJ2-7, with 7 bases matching TRBD1. CDR1 is DFQATT, CDR2 SNEGSKA, per germline (reference sequence). V was clipped by 6 bases and J by 1 base; unmatched bases: 9. CDR3 length: 14 amino acids. Here the CDR3 DNA reads TGCAGTGCAACGCCGGGGACAGAATCCTACGAGCAGTACTTC. Translation gives CSATPGTESYEQYF.

This clonotype was picked up a small number of times. V usage is TRBV27 and J usage is TRBJ2-5; D is unresolved. Germline V gene data show CDR1 as MNHEY and CDR2 as SMNVEV (reference sequence). This CDR3 region has 14 residues. Deletions cut 7 bases from V and 6 bases from J, with 18 bases between. The CDR3 spells CASTSRWGGQTQYF. The CDR3 nucleotides are TGTGCCAGCACCAGCAGGTGGGGTGGGCAGACCCAGTACTTC.

This clonotype was seen a handful of times. CDR3 residues: CASSRSFEGGPNEQFF. DNA of the CDR3: TGTGCCAGCAGCCGGTCTTTCGAGGGAGGGCCAAATGAGCAGTTCTTC. The rearrangement links TRBV2 to TRBJ2-1; TRBD2 aligns across 7 bases. The CDR3 has 16 amino acids. The ends lost 6 bases at V and 7 bases at J; junction bases unmatched: 15. CDR1 is SNHLY, CDR2 FYNNEI, per germline.

This clonotype was detected a few times. The chain couples TRBV7-2 to TRBJ2-5; 8 nucleotides line up with TRBD2. The V gene end was trimmed by 5 bases and the J gene end by 4 bases; junction bases not matched to a gene: 6. Germline CDR1 and CDR2: SGHTA and FQGNSA. The CDR3 is 14 residues long. DNA for the CDR3: TGTGCCAGCAGCCCCCGGGGGGGGATAGAGACCCAGTACTTC. Translated: CASSPRGGIETQYF.

This clonotype was observed a handful of times. The V and J genes are TRBV12-3 or TRBV12-4 and TRBJ1-3; 9 nucleotides agree with TRBD1. CDR3 length equals 14 residues. V lost 5 bases and J lost 4; bases outside the gene matches: 3. The CDR3 loop reads CASSRDRVGNTIYF. DNA for the CDR3: TGTGCCAGCAGTCGGGACAGGGTAGGAAACACCATATATTTT.

As regards this clonotype: One junction end does not reproduce the germline sequence, and a read error may be involved. DNA for the CDR3: TGTGCCAGCAGATTAGACACCAAAGCTTTCTTT. Translation: CASRLDTKAFF. The chain is built from TRBV11-2 and TRBJ1-1; D unresolved. Germline values: CDR1 SGHAT, CDR2 FQNNGV. The CDR3 sequence is 11 residues long.

The rearrangement uses TRBV15 and TRBJ2-3; D gene ambiguous. V lost 0 bases and J 5 bases, leaving 12 bases between the germline ends. The germline V gene encodes CDR1 LNHNV and CDR2 YYDKDF (reference sequence). This CDR3 spans 15 amino acids. CDR3 region: CATSRDFPLRDTQYF. CDR3 sequence (DNA): TGTGCCACCAGCAGAGACTTCCCCCTACGAGATACGCAGTATTTT.